The 32 T cell receptor beta chains given below trace back to one sample, sequenced in a study of graft-versus-host responses after intestinal transplantation. No antigens are known for them. Method: immunoSEQ multiplex PCR; TCRdb's copy keeps in-frame clones and lacks some. The sample contains about 90,000 clones, 91% of which appear only once. The sample consisted of unstimulated CD8+ T cells sorted from spleen or lymph node cells, taken before intestinal transplant. All receptors come from a human donor who received an intestinal transplant.

The chain links TRBV4-1 to TRBJ2-2; 8 positions agree with TRBD2. Per the germline V gene, CDR1 is MGHRA and CDR2 is YSYEKL. This CDR3 is built from 15 residues. The J segment lost 3 bases and the V segment lost 3 bases, leaving 3 bases of the junction unmatched. The CDR3 DNA reads as TGCGCCAGCAGCCAGTCGGGGGGGGACACCGGGGAGCTGTTTTTT. Its translation: CASSQSGGDTGELFF.

The chain employs TRBV15 and TRBJ1-2; D perhaps matches TRBD1 (5 bases). Germline lookup yields CDR1 LNHNV and CDR2 YYDKDF (reference sequence). Trimming removed 0 bases at V and 8 bases at J, with 16 bases between. The CDR3 is 15 amino acids. The CDR3 here is CATSRDLGTGGGYTF. CDR3 nucleotide sequence: TGTGCCACCAGCAGAGATCTGGGCACAGGTGGGGGCTACACCTTC.

CDR3 residues: CASSRRTGGDGYTF. For the CDR3, the DNA is TGCGCCAGCAGCCGAAGGACAGGGGGCGATGGCTACACCTTC. V and J are TRBV4-3 and TRBJ1-2; 11 bases align to TRBD1. The CDR3 loop spans 14 amino acids. With V trimmed by 4 bases and J by 6 bases, 4 bases remained unmatched. Germline V CDR1 and CDR2: LGHNA, YSLEER.

This chain's CDR3 is CASYGQGGYEQYF. In DNA form, the CDR3 reads TGTGCCAGCTATGGACAGGGGGGGTACGAGCAGTACTTC. This chain connects TRBV6-1 to TRBJ2-7; 10 positions agree with TRBD1. From germline, CDR1 is MNHNS and CDR2 SASEGT. The CDR3 extends over 13 amino acids. The J segment lost 4 bases and the V segment lost 8 bases, leaving 5 bases of the junction unmatched.

The chain employs TRBV30 and TRBJ2-1; D gene unclear. Germline V gives CDR1 GTSNPN, CDR2 SVGIG (reference sequence). The CDR3 consists of 13 residues. V was trimmed by 0 bases and J by 6 bases, leaving 9 bases between them. CDR3: CAWSVDSPNEQFF. CDR3 nucleotide sequence: TGTGCCTGGAGTGTAGACTCCCCCAATGAGCAGTTCTTC.

The chain couples TRBV5-6 to TRBJ1-5; a weak D match, TRBD1 (5 bases). The CDR3 length is 13 residues. Germline CDR1 and CDR2: SGHDT and YYEEEE. V gave up 2 bases and J gave up 8 bases, with 11 bases separating them. CDR3 region: CASSFGGGEPQHF. CDR3 sequence (DNA): TGTGCCAGCAGCTTCGGGGGGGGAGAGCCCCAGCATTTT.

This chain links TRBV14 with TRBJ1-1; 9 positions agree with TRBD1. The CDR3 is made up of 16 amino acids. V gave up 4 bases and J gave up 5 bases; unmatched junction bases: 11. Germline V gene lookup returns CDR1 SGHDN and CDR2 FVKESK. CDR3 residues: CASSPVEGQGVTEAFF. The CDR3 nucleotides are TGTGCCAGCAGCCCCGTTGAGGGACAGGGTGTTACTGAAGCTTTCTTT.

The sample holds one count of this clone. Other DNA sequences of this sample code for an identical CDR3. V usage is TRBV11-2 and J usage is TRBJ2-7; tentative D call: TRBD2 (5 bases). Germline lookup yields CDR1 SGHAT and CDR2 FQNNGV. Trimming took off 1 base at V and 3 bases at J, with 7 bases between the two ends. The CDR3 length is 13 residues. The DNA for the CDR3 is TGTGCCAGCAGCTTAGCCGGGGACTACGAGCAGTACTTC. Its protein product is CASSLAGDYEQYF.

CDR3: CASSWGLAGYNEQFF. Here the CDR3 DNA reads TGTGCCAGCAGTTGGGGACTAGCGGGCTACAATGAGCAGTTCTTC. The chain has TRBV27 and TRBJ2-1; 12 positions agree with TRBD2. With 4 bases clipped from V and 3 bases from J, the junction kept 1 base outside the gene matches. From germline, CDR1 is MNHEY and CDR2 SMNVEV (reference sequence). The CDR3 consists of 15 residues.

The chain recombines TRBV4-3 with TRBJ2-7; D perhaps matches TRBD2 (6 bases). V was clipped by 0 bases and J by 0 bases, with 12 bases between them. The CDR3 length is 16 residues. Germline assignment: CDR1 LGHNA and CDR2 YSLEER. The CDR3 sequence: CASSQEVRENSYEQYF. In DNA form, the CDR3 reads TGCGCCAGCAGCCAAGAGGTACGGGAGAACTCCTACGAGCAGTACTTC.

The V and J genes are TRBV11-2 and TRBJ2-5; possibly TRBD1 for D (5 bases). The end of the DNA aligns better with TRBJ2-7, so the J call may be wrong. Germline assignment: CDR1 SGHAT and CDR2 FQNNGV. The CDR3 consists of 13 residues. The CDR3 DNA follows: TGTGCCAGCGGAACAGGCCACTCCTACGAGCAGTACTTC. It yields the protein CASGTGHSYEQYF.

The genes are TRBV15 and TRBJ2-2; TRBD2 aligns across 11 bases. J was trimmed by 0 bases and V by 5 bases; bases with no gene match: 8. CDR3 size: 18 residues. In germline, CDR1 is LNHNV, CDR2 YYDKDF (reference sequence). As DNA, the CDR3 is TGTGCCACCAGCGCAAACATAGCGGGGGGGTCGAACACCGGGGAGCTGTTTTTT. Amino acids: CATSANIAGGSNTGELFF.

The V gene is TRBV20-1, the J gene TRBJ2-5; maybe TRBD2 (5 bases). The V gene's germline CDR1 is DFQATT and CDR2 SNEGSKA (reference sequence). This CDR3 contains 11 residues. The V end lost 6 bases, the J end lost 1 base, and 6 bases lay between the germline ends. The CDR3 bases are TGCAGTGCGGACTCCCAAGAGACCCAGTACTTC. As protein: CSADSQETQYF.

This chain connects TRBV10-3 to TRBJ2-7; D is undetermined. V gave up 5 bases and J gave up 5 bases, with 13 bases separating them. The CDR3 covers 13 residues. CDR1 is ENHRY, CDR2 SYGVKD, per germline. This chain's CDR3 is CAISRSLSDEQYF. The CDR3 DNA follows: TGTGCCATCAGTAGGAGCCTATCGGACGAGCAGTACTTC.

This chain connects TRBV6-1 to TRBJ2-1; 10 positions match TRBD2. Germline V gene data show CDR1 as MNHNS and CDR2 as SASEGT. The CDR3 runs to 15 residues. V lost 4 bases, J lost 8 bases, and 8 bases stayed unmatched. CDR3 bases: TGTGCCAGCAGTGCGAGGCTAGCGGGAGACCATGAGCAGTTCTTC. Its protein product is CASSARLAGDHEQFF.

V and J are TRBV7-9 and TRBJ2-5; 7 positions agree with TRBD2. Trimming cost V 2 bases and J 4 bases; bases outside gene matches: 4. The CDR3 is 14 amino acids. CDR1 SEHNR and CDR2 FQNEAQ come from the germline V gene (reference sequence). CDR3 in DNA: TGTGCCAGCAGCTTAAGTACGGGAGGAGAGACCCAGTACTTC. The encoded protein is CASSLSTGGETQYF.

The rearrangement uses TRBV4-3 and TRBJ1-1; 7 bases fit TRBD1. Germline loops: CDR1 LGHNA, CDR2 YSLEER. The CDR3 is 14 amino acids. J gave up 7 bases and V 0 bases, and 5 bases lay outside the gene matches. CDR3 sequence: CASSQDQGQLEAFF. The CDR3 nucleotides are TGCGCCAGCAGCCAAGATCAGGGACAGCTTGAAGCTTTCTTT.

This clone was recorded only once. V usage is TRBV6-5 and J usage is TRBJ2-3, with TRBD2 identical over 8 bases. The CDR3 loop spans 16 amino acids. The germline gives CDR1 MNHEY, CDR2 SVGAGI. The ends lost 1 base at V and 0 bases at J; junction bases unmatched: 3. CDR3 protein: CASSYFERGSTDTQYF. CDR3 coding DNA: TGTGCCAGCAGTTACTTCGAGCGGGGGAGCACAGATACGCAGTATTTT.

J is TRBJ2-5 and V is TRBV6-5; no clear D. Trimming shortened V by 6 bases and J by 3 bases, and 8 bases separated the two germline ends. The CDR3 loop spans 12 amino acids. CDR1 is MNHEY and CDR2 is SVGAGI in the germline V gene. CDR3 loop: CASSDLKETQYF. The CDR3 DNA reads as TGTGCCAGCAGCGACTTAAAAGAGACCCAGTACTTC.

This clone was seen just once. This sequence joins TRBV5-1 and TRBJ2-7; TRBD2 aligns across 11 bases. Gene TRBJ2-1 matches the end of the DNA better, so the J call may be wrong. CDR3 length: 15 amino acids. Germline V CDR1 and CDR2: SGHRS, YFSETQ. The CDR3 is CASSFSGRAANEQFF. The CDR3 DNA sequence: TGCGCCAGCAGCTTTAGCGGGAGGGCCGCCAATGAGCAGTTCTTC.

This chain connects TRBV27 to TRBJ2-5; D may be TRBD1 (6 bases). The J call may be in error: the DNA end matches TRBJ2-7 better. The CDR3 is 14 residues long. CDR1 is MNHEY, CDR2 SMNVEV, per germline (reference sequence). The CDR3 reads CASSSTDSSYEQYF. CDR3 in DNA: TGTGCCAGCAGCAGTACGGACAGCTCCTACGAGCAGTACTTC.

This chain joins TRBV5-8 and TRBJ1-2; D is possibly TRBD1 (5 bases). The CDR3 contains 17 residues. V was cut by 0 bases and J by 4 bases, with 19 bases left in between. Germline V gene lookup returns CDR1 SGHTS and CDR2 YDEGEE. The CDR3 loop is CASSLAGGGDNSYGYTF. The CDR3 region has the DNA TGTGCCAGCAGCTTGGCCGGGGGGGGAGACAATTCCTATGGCTACACCTTC.

The chain has TRBV5-1 and TRBJ2-3; TRBD2 might be the D (5 bases). The CDR3 spans 16 residues. Trimming pared 4 bases from V and 4 bases from J, leaving 19 bases between. The germline CDR1 and CDR2 sequences are SGHRS and YFSETQ. CDR3: CASSPLGVHPPDTQYF. CDR3 nucleotides: TGCGCCAGCAGCCCCCTCGGGGTTCATCCCCCAGATACGCAGTATTTT. Drawing the rest from reference TRBV5-1 and TRBJ2-3, the complete variable domain is KAGVTQTPRYLIKTRGQQVTLSCSPISGHRSVSWYQQTPGQGLQFLFEYFSETQRNKGNFPGRFSGRQFSNSRSEMNVSTLELGDSALYLCASSPLGVHPPDTQYFGPGTRLTVL.

The DNA for the CDR3 is TGTGCCAGTAGTATCTATGCGGTGAATAATTCACCCCTCCACTTT. Translation: CASSIYAVNNSPLHF. This chain connects TRBV19 to TRBJ1-6; D remains unclear. The ends were cut back, 3 bases at V and 5 bases at J, with 11 bases in the middle. The CDR3 is 15 amino acids. The germline CDR1 and CDR2 sequences are LNHDA and SQIVND (reference sequence).

A word on this clone: One end of the junction is discordant with germline, which a read error may explain. The V call is TRBV5-6, the J call TRBJ2-1; tentative D call: TRBD2 (6 bases). The CDR3 length is 16 residues. Germline CDR1 is SGHDT and CDR2 is YYEEEE. The CDR3 DNA is TGTGCCAGCAGCTTGGTAGCGACTAGGTCCTTCAATGAGCAGTTCTTC. As protein: CASSLVATRSFNEQFF.

The chain carries TRBV4-1 and TRBJ2-7; D is possibly TRBD2 (6 bases). Germline CDR1 is MGHRA and CDR2 is YSYEKL. CDR3 length: 16 residues. V lost 1 base and J lost 2, with 15 bases in between. CDR3 amino acids: CASSQVASGSAYEQYF. The CDR3 DNA is TGCGCCAGCAGCCAAGTCGCCAGCGGGTCCGCCTACGAGCAGTACTTC.

The chain recombines TRBV29-1 with TRBJ2-7; TRBD1 is a possible D gene (6 bases). The length of the CDR3 is 13 residues. CDR1 is SQVTM, CDR2 ANQGSEA, per germline. V was cut by 4 bases and J by 1 base, with 11 bases left in between. CDR3 amino acids: CSVVLRGSYEQYF. In nucleotides, the CDR3 is TGCAGCGTTGTGTTGAGGGGGTCCTACGAGCAGTACTTC.

The rearrangement links TRBV28 to TRBJ2-7; 8 nucleotides match TRBD2. J gave up 2 bases and V 6 bases, and 6 bases lay outside the gene matches. CDR3 length: 14 residues. Looked up from germline, CDR1 is MDHEN and CDR2 is SYDVKM. CDR3 amino acids: CASRGLGEAYEQYF. The CDR3 DNA sequence: TGTGCCAGCAGGGGACTAGGGGAGGCCTACGAGCAGTACTTC.

This CDR3 is CASSSPRQGRTEAFF. CDR3 nucleotides: TGTGCCAGCAGTTCCCCCAGACAGGGGAGGACTGAAGCTTTCTTT. The chain links TRBV28 to TRBJ1-1; TRBD1 agrees at 8 bases. Germline assignment: CDR1 MDHEN and CDR2 SYDVKM. The junction had 9 bases not matched to a gene; V was cut back by 4 bases and J by 5 bases. The CDR3 extends over 15 amino acids. The whole variable domain, remainder taken from reference TRBV28 and TRBJ1-1, is DVKVTQSSRYLVKRTGEKVFLECVQDMDHENMFWYRQDPGLGLRLIYFSYDVKMKEKGDIPEGYSVSREKKERFSLILESASTNQTSMYLCASSSPRQGRTEAFFGQGTRLTVV.

The chain has TRBV9 and TRBJ1-4; no clear D gene. With 0 bases removed from V and 3 bases from J, the gap between germline ends came to 6 bases. Germline-derived CDR1 and CDR2 are SGDLS and YYNGEE. The CDR3 extends over 14 amino acids. The chain's CDR3 is CASSVGLANEKLFF. As DNA, the CDR3 is TGTGCCAGCAGCGTAGGGCTAGCTAATGAAAAACTGTTTTTT.

The CDR3 nucleotides read TGTGCCAGTAGTATAGCGGGAGACTTCAATGAGCAGTTCTTC. This codes for CASSIAGDFNEQFF. This chain links TRBV19 with TRBJ2-1; a possible D gene is TRBD2 (6 bases). Between the trimmed V and J ends, which lost 1 base and 6 bases, there was a span of 10 bases. The CDR3 covers 14 residues. Germline V gene sequence: CDR1 LNHDA, CDR2 SQIVND (reference sequence).

V and J are TRBV7-8 and TRBJ2-1; 10 bases map to TRBD2. The CDR3 sequence is 17 residues long. With 6 bases clipped from V and 6 bases from J, the junction kept 14 bases outside the gene matches. The germline V gene encodes CDR1 SGHVS and CDR2 FQNEAQ. DNA for the CDR3: TGTGCCAGCAGTCGCGAGGGGCTAGCGGGAGTAAGCAATGAGCAGTTCTTC. Amino acids: CASSREGLAGVSNEQFF. The full variable domain, its missing parts supplied by reference TRBV7-8 and TRBJ2-1, is GAGVSQSPRYKVAKRGQDVALRCDPISGHVSLFWYQQALGQGPEFLTYFQNEAQLDKSGLPSDRFFAERPEGSVSTLKIQRTQQEDSAVYLCASSREGLAGVSNEQFFGPGTRLTVL.